This T cell receptor beta chain was documented in a study of tumor and adjacent non-tumor tissue in lung cancer. Across the whole study: There were some 12 adenocarcinoma, a couple of squamous cell carcinoma and 1 small cell lung cancer cases. Approximately 4.2 million productive TCRbeta reads were obtained per sample on average. Patients were aged about 30 to 85, nine to eleven men and roughly 5 women, stage I to III.

A modified ARM-PCR protocol with three rounds of nested PCR amplified TCRbeta. TCRdb processed the multiplex PCR reads anew with MiXCR; each CDR3 protein has one entry. The repertoire holds about 110,000 distinct CDR3 sequences, with over 70% as singletons. CDR3 length: 14 residues. Trimming stripped 7 bases from V and 7 bases from J, with 19 bases between. RNA was extracted from bulk tissue without any cell sorting. This clonotype originated in a man in his 70s with non-small cell lung cancer. V is TRBV12-3 or TRBV12-4 and J is TRBJ1-1; the D gene is possibly TRBD1 (5 bases). Input material: lung tumor tissue. CDR3: CASTLSGGVIEAFF. CDR3 nucleotides: TGTGCCAGCACTCTCTCCGGGGGGGTCATTGAAGCTTTCTTT.